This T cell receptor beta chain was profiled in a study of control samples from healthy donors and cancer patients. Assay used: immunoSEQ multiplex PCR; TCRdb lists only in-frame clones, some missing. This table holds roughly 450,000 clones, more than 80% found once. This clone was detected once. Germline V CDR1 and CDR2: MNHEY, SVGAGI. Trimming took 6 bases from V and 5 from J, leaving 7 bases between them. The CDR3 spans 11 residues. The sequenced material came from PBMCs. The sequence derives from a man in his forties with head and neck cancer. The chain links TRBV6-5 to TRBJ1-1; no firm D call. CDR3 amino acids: CASSSGTEAFF. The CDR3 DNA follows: TGTGCCAGCAGCTCGGGTACTGAAGCTTTCTTT.